This T cell receptor (beta chain) derives from a study of Ad26.COV2.S vaccination and SARS-CoV-2 variants. The CDR3 loop spans 14 amino acids. V gave up 0 bases and J gave up 7 bases, with 7 bases separating them. From germline, CDR1 is SGHAT and CDR2 FQDESV (reference sequence). TCRdb's copy holds only in-frame clones and misses some; the assay was immunoSEQ multiplex PCR. The table lists about 680,000 clones, around 92% of them singletons. The treatment: approximately 18 received Ad26.COV2.S at low or high dose, single or two shots; about 5 received placebo; per-sample allocation not given. Samples were taken on day 63 after the first vaccine or placebo injection.

The source is a person aged 18-65 years who received the Ad26.COV2.S COVID-19 vaccine or a placebo. Sequencing was performed on peripheral blood, taken in a trial of Ad26.COV2.S vaccine versus placebo. This sequence joins TRBV11-1 and TRBJ1-6; no clear D gene. CDR3 in DNA: TGTGCCAGCAGCTTAGCGAGGCGGAATTCACCCCTCCACTTT. It specifies CASSLARRNSPLHF.